The T cell receptor beta chain under discussion was sequenced for a study of blood T cell repertoires in COVID-19. V lost 2 bases and J lost 5, with 10 bases in between. Looked up from germline, CDR1 is MDHEN and CDR2 is SYDVKM. This CDR3 has 15 residues. This clone was counted only a few times. TCRdb's table, derived via immunoSEQ multiplex PCR, lists solely in-frame clones and lacks some. This sample carries some 120,000 clones, over 55% of them seen once, and the ten largest clones take about 2.2%. The V and J genes are TRBV28 and TRBJ1-6; D unresolved. The origin of this receptor is a woman between 70 and 85 years old with acute or convalescent COVID-19. Sequencing input: peripheral blood. The CDR3 here is CASSLTSGDNSPLHF. CDR3 bases: TGTGCCAGCAGTTTAACGTCCGGGGATAATTCACCCCTCCACTTT. The complete variable domain, with remaining parts taken from reference TRBV28 and TRBJ1-6, reads DVKVTQSSRYLVKRTGEKVFLECVQDMDHENMFWYRQDPGLGLRLIYFSYDVKMKEKGDIPEGYSVSREKKERFSLILESASTNQTSMYLCASSLTSGDNSPLHFGNGTRLTVT.